The subject of this entry is one T cell receptor (beta chain). What it binds is not known. Unique molecular identifiers were used to barcode this TCRbeta library. One entry per CDR3 protein, called by TCRdb with MiXCR from the PCR reads. Here the sample spans about 440,000 distinct CDR3 sequences, over 40% being singletons. The source of the sample is a study of T-cell reconstitution after alpha-beta-depleted transplantation in children. The CDR3 has 15 residues. Germline V gene sequence: CDR1 SQVTM, CDR2 ANQGSEA. Study-wide results and caveats: Some patients' high day-60 TCRbeta diversity was traced to surviving recipient T cells and thymic progenitors. Expanded clones from the graft, numbering several hundred, reportedly supplied alpha-beta T cells about two months after transplant. One year after transplant, T-cell counts and diversity came mostly from newly produced T cells.

The V gene is TRBV29-1, the J gene TRBJ1-4; 7 bases match TRBD1. Sequencing was performed on PBMCs, taken before TCRalphabeta/CD19-depleted stem cell transplant. The source of this sequence is a girl aged 2 to 10 with aplastic anemia, due to receive a stem cell transplant. In DNA form, the CDR3 reads TGCCCCTTTAGTATTTTGGACAGGCGACGCGAAAAACTGTTTTTT. As protein: CPFSILDRRREKLFF.